This TCR beta chain was profiled in a study of blood T cells in healthy people across ages. Germline V gives CDR1 SGHTA, CDR2 FQGNSA. The CDR3 is 15 residues long. V dropped 5 bases and J dropped 6; count of bases not matched to a gene: 8. The authors ran a second PCR of about 7 to 11 cycles using a sample-barcoded 5' primer and a J-beta primer mix. TCRdb recomputed calls from the 5' RACE reads with MiXCR, one row per CDR3 protein. The data hold 580,000 or so distinct CDR3 sequences, with about 45% observed a single time. Donors gave roughly 9.1 milliliters of peripheral blood apiece. The clonotype was recovered from an older man in good health. Sample: blood. The chain links TRBV7-2 to TRBJ2-2; 8 bases map to TRBD2. The CDR3 is CASSPSWREAGELFF. The DNA of the CDR3 is TGTGCCAGCAGCCCTTCTTGGCGGGAGGCCGGGGAGCTGTTTTTT.